Included here is one T cell receptor beta chain sequence, with context. The antigen remains unidentified. Clones were read by immunoSEQ multiplex PCR, and TCRdb kept only the in-frame ones, dropping some. Of around 79,000 clones listed, 70% to 90% are singletons. CDR1 and CDR2 from the germline V gene are MNHEY and SVGAGI. Trimming pared 5 bases from V and 1 base from J, leaving 11 bases between. The CDR3 spans 14 residues. The sample comes from a study of T cell responses to AZD1222 COVID-19 vaccine. Study-level findings and limits: Mostly white British, mostly female donors; authors suggested clonal diversity may be underestimated.

The sequenced sample was peripheral blood, obtained on day 0 of AZD1222 vaccination. The receptor was derived from an adult in good health. This chain uses TRBV6-5 with TRBJ1-1, with D maybe TRBD1 (5 bases). CDR3 residues: CASSTGTSNTEAFF. The CDR3 region has the DNA TGTGCCAGCAGTACAGGTACCTCGAACACTGAAGCTTTCTTT.